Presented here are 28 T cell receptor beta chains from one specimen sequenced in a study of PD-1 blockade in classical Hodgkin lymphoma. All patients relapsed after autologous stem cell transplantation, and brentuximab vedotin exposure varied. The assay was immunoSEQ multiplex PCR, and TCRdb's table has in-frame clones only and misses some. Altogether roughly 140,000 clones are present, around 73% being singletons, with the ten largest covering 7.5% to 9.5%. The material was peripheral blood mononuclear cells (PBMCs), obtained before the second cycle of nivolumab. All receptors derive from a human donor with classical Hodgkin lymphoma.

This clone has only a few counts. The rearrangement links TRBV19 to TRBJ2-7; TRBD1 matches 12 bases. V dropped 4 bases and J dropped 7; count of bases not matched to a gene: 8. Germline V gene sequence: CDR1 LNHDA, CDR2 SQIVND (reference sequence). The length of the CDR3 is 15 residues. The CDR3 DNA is TGTGCCAGTAGTAAGTCGGGACAGGGGGCGCGAGAGCAGTACTTC. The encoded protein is CASSKSGQGAREQYF.

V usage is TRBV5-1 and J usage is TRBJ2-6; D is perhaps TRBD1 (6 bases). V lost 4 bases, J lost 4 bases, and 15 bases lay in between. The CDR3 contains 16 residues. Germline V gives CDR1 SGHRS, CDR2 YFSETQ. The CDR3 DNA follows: TGCGCCAGCAGCGGTCGGGCAGGGGACGGGGCCAACGTCCTGACTTTC. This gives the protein CASSGRAGDGANVLTF.

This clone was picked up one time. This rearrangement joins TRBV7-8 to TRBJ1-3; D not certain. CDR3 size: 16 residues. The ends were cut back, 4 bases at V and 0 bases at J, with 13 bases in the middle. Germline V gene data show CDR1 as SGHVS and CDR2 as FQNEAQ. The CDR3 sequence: CASSSGRTPSGNTIYF. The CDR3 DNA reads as TGTGCCAGCAGCTCAGGCAGGACCCCCTCTGGAAACACCATATATTTT. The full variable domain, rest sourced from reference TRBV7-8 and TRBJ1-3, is GAGVSQSPRYKVAKRGQDVALRCDPISGHVSLFWYQQALGQGPEFLTYFQNEAQLDKSGLPSDRFFAERPEGSVSTLKIQRTQQEDSAVYLCASSSGRTPSGNTIYFGEGSWLTVV.

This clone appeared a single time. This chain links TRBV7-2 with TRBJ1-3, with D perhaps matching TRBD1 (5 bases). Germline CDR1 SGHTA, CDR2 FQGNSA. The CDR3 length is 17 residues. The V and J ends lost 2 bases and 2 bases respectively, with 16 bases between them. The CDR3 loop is CASSLFLPGEAGNTIYF. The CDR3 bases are TGTGCCAGCAGCTTATTTCTTCCGGGGGAGGCTGGAAACACCATATATTTT.

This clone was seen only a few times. DNA for the CDR3: TGTGCCAGCAGACCTGATAGCAATCAGCCCCAGCATTTT. Protein: CASRPDSNQPQHF. The chain employs TRBV6-6 and TRBJ1-5; D is ambiguous. V lost 6 bases and J 0 bases, leaving 6 bases between the germline ends. Germline CDR1 MNHNY, CDR2 SVGAGI (reference sequence). The CDR3 consists of 13 residues.

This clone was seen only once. The CDR3 DNA follows: TGTGCCAGCAGCTTAGGGCGGGAACAAAGGGATGAGCAGTTCTTC. Protein: CASSLGREQRDEQFF. V usage is TRBV7-8 and J usage is TRBJ2-1; TRBD2 is a possible D gene (6 bases). Trimming cost V 1 base and J 8 bases, with 15 bases left between them. The CDR3 is made up of 15 amino acids. Germline V CDR1 and CDR2: SGHVS, FQNEAQ. Filled out from reference TRBV7-8 and TRBJ2-1, the complete variable domain reads GAGVSQSPRYKVAKRGQDVALRCDPISGHVSLFWYQQALGQGPEFLTYFQNEAQLDKSGLPSDRFFAERPEGSVSTLKIQRTQQEDSAVYLCASSLGREQRDEQFFGPGTRLTVL.

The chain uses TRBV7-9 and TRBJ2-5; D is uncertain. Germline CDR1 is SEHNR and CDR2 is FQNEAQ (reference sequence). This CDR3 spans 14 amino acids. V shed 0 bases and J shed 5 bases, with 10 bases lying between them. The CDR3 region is CASSLAFFRETQYF. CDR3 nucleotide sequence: TGTGCCAGCAGCTTAGCTTTTTTTCGCGAGACCCAGTACTTC. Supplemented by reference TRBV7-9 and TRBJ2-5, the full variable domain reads DTGVSQNPRHKITKRGQNVTFRCDPISEHNRLYWYRQTLGQGPEFLTYFQNEAQLEKSRLLSDRFSAERPKGSFSTLEIQRTEQGDSAMYLCASSLAFFRETQYFGPGTRLLVL.

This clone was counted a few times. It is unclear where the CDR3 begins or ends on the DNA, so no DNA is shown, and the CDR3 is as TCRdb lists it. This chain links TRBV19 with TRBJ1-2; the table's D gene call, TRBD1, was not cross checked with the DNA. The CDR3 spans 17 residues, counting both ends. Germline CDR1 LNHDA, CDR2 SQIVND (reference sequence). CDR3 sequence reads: CAVRQGYYGYTFGPYTF.

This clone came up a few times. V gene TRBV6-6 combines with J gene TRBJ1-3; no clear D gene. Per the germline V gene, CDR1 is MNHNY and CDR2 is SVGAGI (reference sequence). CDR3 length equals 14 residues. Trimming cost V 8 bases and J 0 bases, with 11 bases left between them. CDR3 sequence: CASGGITSGNTIYF. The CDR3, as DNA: TGTGCCAGCGGTGGTATTACCTCTGGAAACACCATATATTTT.

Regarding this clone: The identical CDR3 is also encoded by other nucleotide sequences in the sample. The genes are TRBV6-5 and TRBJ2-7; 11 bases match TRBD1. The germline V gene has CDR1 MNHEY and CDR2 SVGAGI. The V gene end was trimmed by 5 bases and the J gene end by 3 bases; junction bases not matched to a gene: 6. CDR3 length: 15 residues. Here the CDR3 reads CASSPSGQGDYEQYF. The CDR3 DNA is TGTGCCAGCAGTCCTTCGGGACAGGGGGACTACGAGCAGTACTTC.

The CDR3 is CASSLGGRARQNYEQYF. The CDR3 DNA reads as TGCGCCAGCAGCTTGGGAGGGAGGGCCCGGCAGAACTACGAGCAGTACTTC. The V and J genes are TRBV5-1 and TRBJ2-7; the match to TRBD2 covers 7 bases. The germline V gene has CDR1 SGHRS and CDR2 YFSETQ. The CDR3 runs 17 residues. Trimming took 0 bases from V and 3 from J; bases not matched to a gene: 12.

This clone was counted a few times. Written as DNA, the CDR3 is TGTGCCAGCAGTGAAGCCCAGCGGCGGCACGGAGCTTTCTTT. This codes for CASSEAQRRHGAFF. The chain combines TRBV2 with TRBJ1-1; no clear D. The germline V gene has CDR1 SNHLY and CDR2 FYNNEI. V lost 0 bases, J lost 10 bases, and 15 bases lay in between. The length of the CDR3 is 14 residues.

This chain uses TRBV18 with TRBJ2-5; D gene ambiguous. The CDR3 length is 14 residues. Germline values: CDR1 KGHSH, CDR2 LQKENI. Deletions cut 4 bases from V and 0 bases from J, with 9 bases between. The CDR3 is CASSLVVYQETQYF. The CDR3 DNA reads TGTGCCAGCTCACTGGTCGTATACCAAGAGACCCAGTACTTC.

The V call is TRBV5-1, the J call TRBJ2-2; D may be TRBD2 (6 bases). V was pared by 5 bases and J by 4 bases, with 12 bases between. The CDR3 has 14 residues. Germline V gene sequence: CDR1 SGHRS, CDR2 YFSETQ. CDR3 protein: CASRTGVSTGELFF. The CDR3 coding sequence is TGCGCCAGCAGAACGGGAGTCAGCACCGGGGAGCTGTTTTTT.

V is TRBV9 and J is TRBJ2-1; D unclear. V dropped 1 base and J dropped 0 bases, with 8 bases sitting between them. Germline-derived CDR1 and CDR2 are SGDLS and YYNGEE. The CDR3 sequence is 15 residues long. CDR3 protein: CASSVSRSSYNEQFF. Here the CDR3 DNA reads TGTGCCAGCAGCGTATCCAGGAGCTCCTACAATGAGCAGTTCTTC. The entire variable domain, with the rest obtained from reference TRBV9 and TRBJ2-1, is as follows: DSGVTQTPKHLITATGQRVTLRCSPRSGDLSVYWYQQSLDQGLQFLIQYYNGEERAKGNILERFSAQQFPDLHSELNLSSLELGDSALYFCASSVSRSSYNEQFFGPGTRLTVL.

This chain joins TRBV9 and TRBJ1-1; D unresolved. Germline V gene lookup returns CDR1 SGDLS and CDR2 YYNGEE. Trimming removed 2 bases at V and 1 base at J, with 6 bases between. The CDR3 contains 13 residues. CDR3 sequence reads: CASSVLENTEAFF. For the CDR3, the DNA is TGTGCCAGCAGCGTCTTGGAGAACACTGAAGCTTTCTTT.

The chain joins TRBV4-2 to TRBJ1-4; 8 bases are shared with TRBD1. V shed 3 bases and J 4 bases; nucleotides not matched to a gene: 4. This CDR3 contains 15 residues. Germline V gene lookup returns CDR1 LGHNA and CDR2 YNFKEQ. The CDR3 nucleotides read TGTGCCAGCAGCCAGACAGGGGCCAATAATGAAAAACTGTTTTTT. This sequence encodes CASSQTGANNEKLFF.

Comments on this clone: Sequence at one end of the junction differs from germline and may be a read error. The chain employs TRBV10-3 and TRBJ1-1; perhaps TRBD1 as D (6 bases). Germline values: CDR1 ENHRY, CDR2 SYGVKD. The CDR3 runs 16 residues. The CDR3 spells CASSYSYGQLNTEAFF. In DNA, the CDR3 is TGTGCCAGCAGTTACTCCTACGGACAGCTGAACACTGAAGCTTTCTTT.

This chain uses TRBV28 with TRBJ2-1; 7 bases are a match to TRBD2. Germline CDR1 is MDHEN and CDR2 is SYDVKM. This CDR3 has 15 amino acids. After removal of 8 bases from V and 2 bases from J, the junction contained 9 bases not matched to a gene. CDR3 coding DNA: TGTGCCAGCGAGCAGTGGGAGGGCCCCTACAATGAGCAGTTCTTC. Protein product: CASEQWEGPYNEQFF. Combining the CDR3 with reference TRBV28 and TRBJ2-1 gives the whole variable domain DVKVTQSSRYLVKRTGEKVFLECVQDMDHENMFWYRQDPGLGLRLIYFSYDVKMKEKGDIPEGYSVSREKKERFSLILESASTNQTSMYLCASEQWEGPYNEQFFGPGTRLTVL.

The CDR3: CASSMGGTEAFF. The CDR3, as DNA: TGTGCCAGCAGCATGGGGGGCACTGAAGCTTTCTTT. The chain recombines TRBV9 with TRBJ1-1, with D possibly being TRBD1 (5 bases). The CDR3 extends over 12 amino acids. The germline V and J ends were trimmed by 4 bases and 4 bases, with 8 bases remaining between them. Germline CDR1 SGDLS, CDR2 YYNGEE. Looking up the rest from reference TRBV9 and TRBJ1-1 gives the full variable domain: DSGVTQTPKHLITATGQRVTLRCSPRSGDLSVYWYQQSLDQGLQFLIQYYNGEERAKGNILERFSAQQFPDLHSELNLSSLELGDSALYFCASSMGGTEAFFGQGTRLTVV.

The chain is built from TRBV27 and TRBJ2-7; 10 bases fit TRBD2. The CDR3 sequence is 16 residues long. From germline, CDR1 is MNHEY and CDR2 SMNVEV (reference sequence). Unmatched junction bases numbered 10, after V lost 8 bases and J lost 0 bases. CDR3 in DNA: TGTGCCAGCGGAGTAGCGGGAGGCCGAAACTCCTACGAGCAGTACTTC. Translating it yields CASGVAGGRNSYEQYF.

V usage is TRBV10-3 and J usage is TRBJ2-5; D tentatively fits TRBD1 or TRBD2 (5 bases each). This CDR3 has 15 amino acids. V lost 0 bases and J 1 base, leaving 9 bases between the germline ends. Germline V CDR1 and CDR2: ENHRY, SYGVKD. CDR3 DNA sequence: TGTGCCATCAGTGAGTCGAGGGACCGCCAAGAGACCCAGTACTTC. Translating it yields CAISESRDRQETQYF.

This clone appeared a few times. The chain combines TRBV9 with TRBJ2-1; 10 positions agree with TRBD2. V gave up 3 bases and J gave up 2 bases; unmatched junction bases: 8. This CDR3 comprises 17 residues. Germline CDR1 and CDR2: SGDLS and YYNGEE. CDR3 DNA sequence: TGTGCCAGCAGCGAGACCACGAGCGGGGGGGCCTACAATGAGCAGTTCTTC. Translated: CASSETTSGGAYNEQFF.

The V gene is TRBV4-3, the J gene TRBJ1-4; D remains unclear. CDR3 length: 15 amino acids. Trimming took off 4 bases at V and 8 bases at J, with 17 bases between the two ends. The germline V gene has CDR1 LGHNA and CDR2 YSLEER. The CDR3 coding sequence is TGCGCCAGCAGCCCCGGATTTGGGGTCGGGGAAAAACTGTTTTTT. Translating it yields CASSPGFGVGEKLFF.

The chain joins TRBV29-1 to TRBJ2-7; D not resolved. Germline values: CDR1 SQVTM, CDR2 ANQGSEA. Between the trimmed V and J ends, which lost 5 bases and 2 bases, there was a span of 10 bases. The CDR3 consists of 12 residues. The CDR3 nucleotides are TGCAGCGTTACGGAAGGTACCTACGAGCAGTACTTC. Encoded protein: CSVTEGTYEQYF.

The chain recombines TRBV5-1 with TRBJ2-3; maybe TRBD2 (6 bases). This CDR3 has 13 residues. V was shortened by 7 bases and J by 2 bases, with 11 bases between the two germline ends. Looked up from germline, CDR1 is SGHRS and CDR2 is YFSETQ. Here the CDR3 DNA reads TGCGCCAGCGGGGGGTATACCACAGATACGCAGTATTTT. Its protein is CASGGYTTDTQYF.

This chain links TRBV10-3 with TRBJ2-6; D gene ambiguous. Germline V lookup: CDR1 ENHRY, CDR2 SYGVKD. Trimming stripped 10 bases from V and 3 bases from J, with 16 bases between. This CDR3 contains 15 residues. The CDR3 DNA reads TGTGCCACGGAGACAAATGGCTTTGGGGCCAACGTCCTGACTTTC. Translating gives CATETNGFGANVLTF.

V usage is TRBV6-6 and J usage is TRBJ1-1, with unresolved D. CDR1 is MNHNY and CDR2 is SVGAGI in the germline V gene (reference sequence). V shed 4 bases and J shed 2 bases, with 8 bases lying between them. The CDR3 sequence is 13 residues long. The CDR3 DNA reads TGTGCCAGCAGTTGGCGACAAAACACTGAAGCTTTCTTT. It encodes CASSWRQNTEAFF.